This T cell receptor (beta chain) was captured by sequencing in a study of cytomegalovirus exposure and HLA in healthy donors. V shed 7 bases and J shed 2 bases, with 15 bases lying between them. This CDR3 has 16 residues. From germline, CDR1 is LGHNA and CDR2 YSLEER. A multiplex PCR was run with 60 Vbeta primers and 13 Jbeta primers. The assay was immunoSEQ multiplex PCR, and TCRdb's table has in-frame clones only and misses some. The sample has under 150,000 clones; under 10% are singletons. This sequence originates from a woman aged 40 to 50 in good health and CMV-seropositive. Sequenced sample: PBMCs. The rearrangement uses TRBV4-3 and TRBJ1-6, with a possible D match to TRBD1 (5 bases). The CDR3 spells CASNTQEGTYNSPLHF. The CDR3, as DNA: TGCGCCAGCAACACACAGGAGGGAACCTATAATTCACCCCTCCACTTT.